What follows is one T cell receptor beta chain and its context. Its antigen is not known. The CDR3 spans 15 residues. Trimming took off 2 bases at V and 10 bases at J, with 20 bases between the two ends. In germline, CDR1 is SGHDN, CDR2 FVKESK. The data stem from a study of T cells in Graves' hyperthyroidism and ophthalmopathy. The TCR beta CDR3 regions underwent amplification using RNA transcripts as the source. An initial round of RT-PCR targeting the TCR CDR3 relied on the HTBI primer set. TCRdb reprocessed the multiplex PCR reads with MiXCR, giving one entry per CDR3 protein. The sample holds a few hundred thousand distinct CDR3 sequences, roughly 13% seen once. Absence of ophthalmopathy progression within 18 months defined stable Graves' hyperthyroidism. Clinical symptoms, serum thyroxine and TRAb, thyroid ultrasound and orbital computed tomography together formed the diagnostic basis. Findings and limits, study-wide: The model anticipated ophthalmopathy a median about six months pre-onset. Blood also carried most thyroid clonotypes expanded above 0.001.

This receptor was identified in a woman younger than 30 with Graves' hyperthyroidism. The chain joins TRBV14 to TRBJ2-5; perhaps TRBD2 as D (5 bases). The sequencing input was blood. Written as DNA, the CDR3 is TGTGCCAGCAGCCAAATTGTCGGAGGCGTCCGGGACCAGTACTTC. Its translation: CASSQIVGGVRDQYF. Using reference TRBV14 and TRBJ2-5 for the parts outside the CDR3, the full variable domain is EAGVTQFPSHSVIEKGQTVTLRCDPISGHDNLYWYRRVMGKEIKFLLHFVKESKQDESGMPNNRFLAERTGGTYSTLKVQPAELEDSGVYFCASSQIVGGVRDQYFGPGTRLLVL.